The T cell receptor beta chain under discussion was sequenced for a study of T cell responses to AZD1222 COVID-19 vaccine. General study points: White British donors predominated, females outnumbered males, and clonal diversity was possibly underestimated.

On this clone: Antigen: not known.

The CDR3 runs 15 residues. The junction had 9 bases not matched to a gene; V was cut back by 4 bases and J by 7 bases. Germline CDR1 reads SGHDT; CDR2 reads YYEEEE. Generated by immunoSEQ multiplex PCR, the TCRdb table keeps only in-frame clones and is missing some. The sample yields 130,000 or so clones, approximately 86% seen once. The sequencing here drew on peripheral blood, taken 28 days after the second AZD1222 dose. This chain uses TRBV5-6 with TRBJ2-1; 9 nucleotides line up with TRBD1. The sequence was obtained from an adult who received the AZD1222 COVID-19 vaccine. CDR3 nucleotide sequence: TGTGCCAGCAGCGCGTGGACAGGGGTCCGTAATGAGCAGTTCTTC. Amino acids: CASSAWTGVRNEQFF.